The clone carrying this T cell receptor beta chain has a handful of counts. The CDR3 loop spans 15 amino acids. CDR1 SEHNR and CDR2 FQNEAQ come from the germline V gene (reference sequence). These data come from a study of T-cell reconstitution after alpha-beta-depleted transplantation in children. Molecular barcoding with unique molecular identifiers was used for the TCRbeta library. TCRdb re-derived calls from the PCR reads in MiXCR, one entry per CDR3 protein. Of 100,000 or so distinct CDR3 sequences listed, 15% to 18% were seen once; the top ten hold 15% to 20%. The rearrangement joins TRBV7-9 to TRBJ2-7; 8 positions match TRBD1. The TCR was taken from a male patient aged 2-9 years who had a stem cell transplant for acute lymphoblastic leukemia, so the T cells may come from the graft donor. This material consisted of PBMCs, mostly from graft donor cells, taken 180 days after TCRalphabeta/CD19-depleted stem cell transplant. This CDR3 is CTGTGSRSLTYEQYF. The CDR3 DNA reads TGTACCGGGACAGGATCCCGTTCGCTAACCTACGAGCAGTACTTC.